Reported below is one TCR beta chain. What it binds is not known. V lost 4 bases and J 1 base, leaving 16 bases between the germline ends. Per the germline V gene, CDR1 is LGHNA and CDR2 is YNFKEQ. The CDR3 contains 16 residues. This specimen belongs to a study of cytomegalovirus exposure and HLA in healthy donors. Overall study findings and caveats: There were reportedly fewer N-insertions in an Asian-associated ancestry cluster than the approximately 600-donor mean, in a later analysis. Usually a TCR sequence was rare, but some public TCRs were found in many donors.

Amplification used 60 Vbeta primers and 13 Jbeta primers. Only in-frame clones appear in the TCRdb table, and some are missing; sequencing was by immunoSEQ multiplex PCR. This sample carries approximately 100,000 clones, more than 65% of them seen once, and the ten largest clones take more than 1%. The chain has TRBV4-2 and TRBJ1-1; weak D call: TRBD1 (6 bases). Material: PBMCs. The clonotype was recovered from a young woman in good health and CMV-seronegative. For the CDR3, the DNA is TGTGCCAGCAGCCCGACAGGAAAACGGGGGAACACTGAAGCTTTCTTT. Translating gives CASSPTGKRGNTEAFF.